The 21 T cell receptor beta chains in this list originate from one sample, sequenced in a study of blood T cells in healthy people across ages (dated by TCRdb to between 2014 and 2017). Receptors were amplified or captured by 5' RACE. Sequencing instrument: Illumina HiSeq 2500. A second roughly 7 to 11 cycle PCR used a sample-barcoded 5' primer and a J-beta primer mix. In TCRdb, the public reads were trimmed at Q25 with fastp and aligned with MiXCR, with productive beta chains retained. Rows with one shared CDR3 protein collapse into an entry with the most common genes and DNA. The sample table lists over a million distinct CDR3 sequences, under 55% of them with a count of one. Of the sample, approximately 17% falls within the top ten clones. Specimen: blood. The receptors here all came from a woman aged 60 to 75 in good health.

This clonotype was counted at least ten times. The rearrangement uses TRBV7-2 and TRBJ2-7, with a possible D match to TRBD2 (5 bases). Deletions cut 5 bases from V and 1 base from J, with 21 bases between. This CDR3 spans 17 amino acids. Per the germline V gene, CDR1 is SGHTA and CDR2 is FQGNSA. CDR3 sequence reads: CASSLTGGGGLSYEQYF. CDR3 DNA: TGTGCCAGCAGCCTCACGGGTGGTGGCGGGCTATCCTACGAGCAGTACTTC.

The rearrangement joins TRBV25-1 to TRBJ2-3; 10 bases align to TRBD2. The CDR3 length is 15 residues. V lost 4 bases to trimming and J lost 7 bases; unmatched junction nucleotides: 8. Per germline, CDR1 MGHDK and CDR2 SYGVNS. This chain's CDR3 is CASSGAGAGGNTQYF. The DNA for the CDR3 is TGTGCCAGCAGTGGAGCGGGAGCGGGGGGGAATACGCAGTATTTT.

This clonotype was counted a few times. This sequence joins TRBV28 and TRBJ1-2; 8 bases fit TRBD1. The V and J ends lost 7 bases and 8 bases, in that order; junction bases with no gene match: 9. This CDR3 comprises 13 residues. CDR1 MDHEN and CDR2 SYDVKM come from the germline V gene. The CDR3 region is CASTTGGARGYTF. The CDR3, as DNA: TGTGCCAGCACCACAGGGGGGGCGAGAGGCTACACCTTC.

The genes are TRBV27 and TRBJ2-7; D unclear. The germline V and J ends were trimmed by 3 bases and 5 bases, with 11 bases remaining between them. The CDR3 loop spans 13 amino acids. Germline-derived CDR1 and CDR2 are MNHEY and SMNVEV (reference sequence). The CDR3 DNA reads as TGTGCCAGCAGTTTTAGGCGATACCACGAGCAGTACTTC. It codes for CASSFRRYHEQYF.

The chain combines TRBV12-3 or TRBV12-4 with TRBJ2-1; D is possibly TRBD2 (6 bases). The V gene lost 4 bases and the J gene lost 0 bases, with 16 bases spanning the gap. This CDR3 is built from 17 residues. The CDR3 region is CASSYKLAESSYNEQFF. The CDR3 DNA reads as TGTGCCAGCAGTTATAAATTAGCGGAAAGCTCCTACAATGAGCAGTTCTTC.

The chain links TRBV7-9 to TRBJ2-1; 10 nucleotides align to TRBD1. This CDR3 has 15 residues. V dropped 5 bases and J dropped 4; count of bases not matched to a gene: 5. Germline V CDR1 and CDR2: SEHNR, FQNEAQ (reference sequence). The CDR3, as DNA: TGTGCCAGCAGCCCCGGGACAGGGGTATACAATGAGCAGTTCTTC. Translation gives CASSPGTGVYNEQFF.

The chain employs TRBV6-6 and TRBJ2-3; 9 nucleotides line up with TRBD1. V gave up 6 bases and J gave up 1 base; unmatched junction bases: 5. Per germline, CDR1 MNHNY and CDR2 SVGAGI (reference sequence). The CDR3 runs 15 residues. DNA of the CDR3: TGTGCCAGCAGACCCCGGGACAGGGGCACAGATACGCAGTATTTT. Residues: CASRPRDRGTDTQYF.

The CDR3, as DNA: TGCGCCAGCAGTGAAGGAACTCTGGGGTACGAGCAGTACTTC. Translated, it gives CASSEGTLGYEQYF. This chain joins TRBV10-2 and TRBJ2-7; D gene unclear. The CDR3 has 14 residues. The germline V and J ends were trimmed by 3 bases and 4 bases, with 13 bases remaining between them. CDR1 is WSHSY, CDR2 SAAADI, per germline.

The rearrangement joins TRBV9 to TRBJ2-4, with a possible D match to TRBD2 (6 bases). The DNA end favors TRBJ2-5, so the J call may be wrong. CDR3 length: 16 amino acids. In germline, CDR1 is SGDLS, CDR2 YYNGEE. In nucleotides, the CDR3 is TGTGCCAGCAGCGTAGAATCTGGGAGGCCACAAGAGACCCAGTACTTC. As protein: CASSVESGRPQETQYF.

This clonotype turned up a few times. V and J are TRBV2 and TRBJ1-2; D is unresolved. The germline V gene has CDR1 SNHLY and CDR2 FYNNEI. The CDR3 contains 13 residues. Trimming left V 3 bases short and J 8 bases short, with 13 bases between. In DNA, the CDR3 is TGTGCCAGCAGTGAGGAGGGCTCGCGGGGCTACACCTTC. Protein: CASSEEGSRGYTF. The whole variable domain, remainder taken from reference TRBV2 and TRBJ1-2, is EPEVTQTPSHQVTQMGQEVILRCVPISNHLYFYWYRQILGQKVEFLVSFYNNEISEKSEIFDDQFSVERPDGSNFTLKIRSTKLEDSAMYFCASSEEGSRGYTFGSGTRLTVV.

Concerning this clonotype: This may stem from a read error, because a much larger clone lies one nucleotide away. The chain links TRBV4-2 to TRBJ2-4; a possible D gene is TRBD1 (5 bases). The closer fit of TRBJ2-7 to the DNA end suggests the J call may be wrong. From germline, CDR1 is LGHNA and CDR2 YNFKEQ. There are 14 residues in the CDR3. Written as DNA, the CDR3 is TGTGCCAGCAGCCAGGTGCTAGGGGACTACGAGCAGTACTTC. This translates into CASSQVLGDYEQYF.

This clonotype appeared once. Compared with germline, one end of the junction differs, possibly owing to a read error. The rearrangement uses TRBV7-2 and TRBJ1-5; D gene uncertain. Germline V gene data show CDR1 as SGHTA and CDR2 as FQGNSA. This CDR3 comprises 14 residues. DNA for the CDR3: TGTGCCGGCAGCTTAGAAAGTGCGAATCAGCCCCAGCATTTT. Encoded protein: CAGSLESANQPQHF.

This chain links TRBV7-9 with TRBJ2-3, with 7 bases that match TRBD1. There are 14 residues in the CDR3. Germline V gene lookup returns CDR1 SEHNR and CDR2 FQNEAQ (reference sequence). Trimming removed 6 bases from V and 3 bases from J; junction bases left unmatched: 6. The CDR3 region is CASRQETGTDTQYF. The CDR3 nucleotides are TGTGCCAGCAGACAAGAGACAGGGACAGATACGCAGTATTTT.

This clonotype has just a few counts. The genes are TRBV6-6 and TRBJ2-7, with D uncertain. This CDR3 contains 13 residues. Germline V gene lookup returns CDR1 MNHNY and CDR2 SVGAGI (reference sequence). The V end lost 2 bases, the J end lost 3 bases, and 8 bases lay between the germline ends. DNA for the CDR3: TGTGCCAGCAGTTACCCAGGTTTCTACGAGCAGTACTTC. Translation: CASSYPGFYEQYF.

V gene TRBV29-1 combines with J gene TRBJ2-5; TRBD1 agrees at 7 bases. This CDR3 contains 15 residues. Germline CDR1 SQVTM, CDR2 ANQGSEA. After removal of 4 bases from V and 11 bases from J, the junction contained 19 bases not matched to a gene. The CDR3 coding sequence is TGCAGCGTTGTAGAAAGGGGGCTAGCCTACAATGAGCAGTACTTC. It codes for CSVVERGLAYNEQYF.

This sequence joins TRBV27 and TRBJ2-7, with 7 bases fitting TRBD2. From germline, CDR1 is MNHEY and CDR2 SMNVEV (reference sequence). This CDR3 spans 16 amino acids. Trimming removed 5 bases from V and 0 bases from J; junction bases left unmatched: 10. The CDR3 reads CASSPLAANPSYEQYF. CDR3 sequence (DNA): TGTGCCAGCAGTCCCCTAGCGGCGAACCCCTCCTACGAGCAGTACTTC.

A few counts support this clonotype. The V and J genes are TRBV20-1 and TRBJ2-5; TRBD1 or TRBD2 may be the D gene (5 bases each). This CDR3 has 14 amino acids. V lost 6 bases and J lost 1, with 15 bases in between. CDR1 and CDR2 (germline): DFQATT, SNEGSKA (reference sequence). The CDR3 bases are TGCAGTGCCAACCAGGGACGGCCCCAAGAGACCCAGTACTTC. Amino acid sequence: CSANQGRPQETQYF.

This clonotype has just a few counts. This chain links TRBV4-2 with TRBJ2-5; 14 bases line up with TRBD2. The CDR3 has 17 residues. V dropped 3 bases and J dropped 11; count of bases not matched to a gene: 14. From germline, CDR1 is LGHNA and CDR2 YNFKEQ. CDR3: CASSHISGTSGSFQQYF. CDR3 coding DNA: TGTGCCAGCAGCCACATCAGCGGGACTAGCGGGAGCTTTCAGCAGTACTTC.

V and J are TRBV6-2 or TRBV6-3 and TRBJ2-3; D may be TRBD2 (5 bases). Per the germline V gene, CDR1 is MNHEY and CDR2 is SVGEGT. V lost 7 bases and J 7 bases, leaving 21 bases between the germline ends. The CDR3 has 15 residues. The CDR3, as DNA: TGTGCCAGCACCCCCCTTTCGGACTTTTCAAATACGCAGTATTTT. Translation gives CASTPLSDFSNTQYF.

The chain is built from TRBV12-3 or TRBV12-4 and TRBJ2-1; D ambiguous. CDR3 size: 13 residues. V was clipped by 1 base and J by 8 bases, with 9 bases between them. The CDR3 protein is CASSLGPDDEQFF. CDR3 DNA sequence: TGTGCCAGCAGTTTAGGGCCTGACGATGAGCAGTTCTTC.

This chain links TRBV5-6 with TRBJ2-7; D perhaps matches TRBD2 (5 bases). The tail of the sequence fits TRBJ2-5 better, so the J call may be wrong. Germline V gives CDR1 SGHDT, CDR2 YYEEEE. The CDR3 extends over 15 amino acids. The CDR3 reads CASSLRRPAVETQYF. As DNA, the CDR3 is TGTGCCAGCAGCCTTAGGCGACCAGCGGTCGAGACCCAGTACTTC.